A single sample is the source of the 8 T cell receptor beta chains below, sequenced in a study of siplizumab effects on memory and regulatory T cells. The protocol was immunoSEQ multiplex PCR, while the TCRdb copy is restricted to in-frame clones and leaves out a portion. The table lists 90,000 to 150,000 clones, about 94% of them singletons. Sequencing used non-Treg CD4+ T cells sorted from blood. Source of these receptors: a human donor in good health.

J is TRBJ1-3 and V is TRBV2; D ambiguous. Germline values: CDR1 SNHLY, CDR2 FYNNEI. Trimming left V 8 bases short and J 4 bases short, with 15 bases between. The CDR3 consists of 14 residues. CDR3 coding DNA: TGTGCCAGCGGGTCCAGTAGAGCCGGAAACACCATATATTTT. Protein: CASGSSRAGNTIYF.

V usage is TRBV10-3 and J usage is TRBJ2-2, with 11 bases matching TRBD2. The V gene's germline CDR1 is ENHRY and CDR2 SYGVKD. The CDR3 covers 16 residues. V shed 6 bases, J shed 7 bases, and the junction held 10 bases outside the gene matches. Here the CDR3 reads CAISESSGGIGGELFF. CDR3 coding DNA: TGTGCCATCAGCGAATCTAGCGGGGGGATTGGCGGGGAGCTGTTTTTT.

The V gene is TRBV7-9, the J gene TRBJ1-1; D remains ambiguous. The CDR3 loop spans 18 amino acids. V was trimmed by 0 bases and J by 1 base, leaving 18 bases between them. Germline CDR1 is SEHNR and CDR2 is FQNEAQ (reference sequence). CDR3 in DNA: TGTGCCAGCAGCTTAGCCGCTTCTCGAGGGCAGAGGAACACTGAAGCTTTCTTT. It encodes CASSLAASRGQRNTEAFF.

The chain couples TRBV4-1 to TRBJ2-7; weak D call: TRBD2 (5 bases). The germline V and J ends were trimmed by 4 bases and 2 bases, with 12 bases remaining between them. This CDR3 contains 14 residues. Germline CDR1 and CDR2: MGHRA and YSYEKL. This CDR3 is CASSLGLAAYEQYF. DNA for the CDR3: TGCGCCAGCAGCCTCGGACTCGCCGCCTACGAGCAGTACTTC.

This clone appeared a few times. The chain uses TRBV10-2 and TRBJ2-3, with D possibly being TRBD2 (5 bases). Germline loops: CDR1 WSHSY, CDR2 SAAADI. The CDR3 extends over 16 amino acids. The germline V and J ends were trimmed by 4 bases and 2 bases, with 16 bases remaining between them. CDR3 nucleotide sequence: TGCGCCAGCAGTGTGGAGGACGGATTCTCCACAGATACGCAGTATTTT. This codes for CASSVEDGFSTDTQYF.

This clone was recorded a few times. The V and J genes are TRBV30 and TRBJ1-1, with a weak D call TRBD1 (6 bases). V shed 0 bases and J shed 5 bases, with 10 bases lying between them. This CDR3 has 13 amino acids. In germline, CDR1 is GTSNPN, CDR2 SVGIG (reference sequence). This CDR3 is CAWSVRGQTEAFF. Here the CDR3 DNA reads TGTGCCTGGAGTGTACGGGGGCAAACTGAAGCTTTCTTT.

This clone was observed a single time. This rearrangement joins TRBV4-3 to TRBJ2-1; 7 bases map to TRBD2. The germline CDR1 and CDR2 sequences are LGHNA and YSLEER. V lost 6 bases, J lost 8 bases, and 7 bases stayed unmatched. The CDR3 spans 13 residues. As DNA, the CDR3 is TGCGCCAGCAGGAAAACAGGACTAGATGAGCAGTTCTTC. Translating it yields CASRKTGLDEQFF.

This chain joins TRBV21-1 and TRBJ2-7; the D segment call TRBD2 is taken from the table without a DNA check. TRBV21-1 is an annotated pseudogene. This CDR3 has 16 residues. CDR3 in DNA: TGTGCCACCTCCCGGGAAGGCATTTGGTTTTGTGACGAGCAGTACTTC. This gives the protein CATSREGIWFCDEQYF.